These 14 T cell receptor beta chains share one sample of origin, sequenced in a study of identical twins. TCRdb reprocessed the 5' RACE reads via MiXCR and lists one record per CDR3 protein. The sample has about 190,000 distinct CDR3 sequences, approximately 15% seen once. Another study also made use of these data, one on T cells expressing NK-cell markers.

Input material: CD8+ T cells sorted from blood. The receptors shown here come from a woman between 18 and 29 years old in good health.

The CDR3 here is CSARTSGGPSYEQYF. The CDR3 DNA reads TGCAGTGCACGGACTAGCGGGGGGCCGTCCTACGAGCAGTACTTC. V and J are TRBV20-1 and TRBJ2-7, with 14 bases that match TRBD2. The J segment lost 1 base and the V segment lost 6 bases, leaving 5 bases of the junction unmatched. The CDR3 has 15 residues. Germline V gene sequence: CDR1 DFQATT, CDR2 SNEGSKA (reference sequence).

This clonotype was seen many times. This chain connects TRBV5-6 to TRBJ2-1, with D hard to call. V lost 0 bases, J lost 9 bases, and 16 bases lay in between. Germline CDR1 reads SGHDT; CDR2 reads YYEEEE. The CDR3 is 15 residues long. CDR3 in amino acids: CASSLVGSGESEQFF. CDR3 nucleotide sequence: TGTGCCAGCAGCTTGGTAGGTTCTGGCGAGAGTGAGCAGTTCTTC. The full variable domain, in which reference TRBV5-6 and TRBJ2-1 provide the parts outside the CDR3, is DAGVTQSPTHLIKTRGQQVTLRCSPKSGHDTVSWYQQALGQGPQFIFQYYEEEERQRGNFPDRFSGHQFPNYSSELNVNALLLGDSALYLCASSLVGSGESEQFFGPGTRLTVL.

V is TRBV11-2 and J is TRBJ2-2, with 8 nucleotides matching TRBD1. Losses at the gene ends were 2 bases for V and 4 bases for J; bases not matched to a gene: 3. Germline V gives CDR1 SGHAT, CDR2 FQNNGV. CDR3 length: 15 residues. This CDR3 reads CASSLRTGSTGELFF. For the CDR3, the DNA is TGTGCCAGCAGCTTACGGACAGGGAGCACCGGGGAGCTGTTTTTT.

This clonotype was seen only a few times. The V and J genes are TRBV19 and TRBJ2-5; the D is unclear. Germline V CDR1 and CDR2: LNHDA, SQIVND (reference sequence). The V end lost 6 bases, the J end lost 4 bases, and 18 bases lay between the germline ends. The CDR3 consists of 15 residues. The CDR3 DNA reads as TGTGCCAGTAGAGATATGCTAGGGTCGAGAGAGACCCAGTACTTC. This encodes CASRDMLGSRETQYF.

This sequence joins TRBV11-1 and TRBJ2-7, with 9 bases aligning to TRBD1. Trimming at V came to 3 bases and at J to 1 base, leaving 13 bases not matched to a gene. Per the germline V gene, CDR1 is SGHAT and CDR2 is FQDESV (reference sequence). This CDR3 has 18 amino acids. The CDR3 DNA is TGTGCCAGCAGCTTTAATAGTCCGGGACAGGGTCTATCCTACGAGCAGTACTTC. This encodes CASSFNSPGQGLSYEQYF.

The chain links TRBV18 to TRBJ2-7; the match to TRBD1 covers 8 bases. In germline, CDR1 is KGHSH, CDR2 LQKENI. The CDR3 length is 15 residues. V gave up 3 bases and J gave up 2 bases; unmatched junction bases: 6. CDR3 DNA: TGTGCCAGCTCACCGTTAGGACAGGGCGCCTACGAGCAGTACTTC. Its protein product is CASSPLGQGAYEQYF.

The chain joins TRBV29-1 to TRBJ1-2; D is uncertain. The CDR3 is 16 residues long. The V gene lost 6 bases and the J gene lost 4 bases, with 24 bases spanning the gap. Germline lookup yields CDR1 SQVTM and CDR2 ANQGSEA. The CDR3 spells CSVPTQDEGPSYGYTF. The CDR3 DNA follows: TGCAGCGTCCCGACCCAGGACGAAGGGCCATCCTATGGCTACACCTTC.

A few counts support this clonotype. This chain uses TRBV7-6 with TRBJ2-5, with 12 bases lining up with TRBD2. CDR1 and CDR2 (germline): SGHVS, FNYEAQ. The CDR3 length is 15 residues. Losses at the gene ends were 5 bases for V and 0 bases for J; bases not matched to a gene: 1. CDR3 nucleotides: TGTGCCAGCAGCCGGACTAGCGGGGACCAAGAGACCCAGTACTTC. This sequence encodes CASSRTSGDQETQYF.

The rearrangement uses TRBV9 and TRBJ2-5; 11 nucleotides align to TRBD2. Germline V gene lookup returns CDR1 SGDLS and CDR2 YYNGEE. Trimming cost V 3 bases and J 4 bases; bases outside gene matches: 5. This CDR3 comprises 15 residues. The CDR3 DNA sequence: TGTGCCAGCAGCGCTACTAGCGGGAGTCGAGAGACCCAGTACTTC. Protein: CASSATSGSRETQYF. The full variable domain, in which reference TRBV9 and TRBJ2-5 provide the parts outside the CDR3, is DSGVTQTPKHLITATGQRVTLRCSPRSGDLSVYWYQQSLDQGLQFLIQYYNGEERAKGNILERFSAQQFPDLHSELNLSSLELGDSALYFCASSATSGSRETQYFGPGTRLLVL.

There are a few counts of this clonotype. The V call is TRBV2, the J call TRBJ2-3; D ambiguous. CDR3 size: 12 residues. V was cut by 4 bases and J by 4 bases, with 6 bases left in between. CDR1 is SNHLY, CDR2 FYNNEI, per germline. Here the CDR3 reads CASSGSADTQYF. The CDR3, as DNA: TGTGCCAGCAGTGGGTCGGCAGATACGCAGTATTTT.

The chain carries TRBV29-1 and TRBJ2-1; TRBD2 matches at 15 bases. V trimming: 8 bases; J trimming: 12 bases; junction bases outside the gene matches: 5. This CDR3 comprises 12 residues. Germline assignment: CDR1 SQVTM and CDR2 ANQGSEA. The CDR3 bases are TGCAGCTCACCGGGACTAGCGGGAGGGCAGTTCTTC. This encodes CSSPGLAGGQFF.

The chain has TRBV20-1 and TRBJ2-1; D gene unclear. In germline, CDR1 is DFQATT, CDR2 SNEGSKA (reference sequence). V lost 4 bases and J 5 bases, leaving 21 bases between the germline ends. This CDR3 is 16 amino acids long. The CDR3 nucleotides read TGCAGTGCTACCGCCTCTGACTCCACCCTGGACAATGAGCAGTTCTTC. Translated, it gives CSATASDSTLDNEQFF.

The table lists this clonotype with a few counts. The J gene is TRBJ2-5, the V gene TRBV4-2; weak D call: TRBD2 (5 bases). The CDR3 spans 15 residues. Trimming left V 0 bases short and J 2 bases short, with 10 bases between. CDR1 and CDR2 (germline): LGHNA, YNFKEQ. CDR3 amino acids: CASSQDRWTQETQYF. Here the CDR3 DNA reads TGTGCCAGCAGCCAAGATCGATGGACTCAAGAGACCCAGTACTTC.

This clonotype was seen many times. The gene calls are TRBV10-3 and TRBJ1-2, with 11 nucleotides matching TRBD1. V was pared by 7 bases and J by 4 bases, with 5 bases of the junction left unmatched. CDR1 and CDR2 from the germline V gene are ENHRY and SYGVKD. The CDR3 is 14 residues long. The CDR3 coding sequence is TGTGCCATCACCGGGACAGGGGGATTCTATGGCTACACCTTC. Protein: CAITGTGGFYGYTF.